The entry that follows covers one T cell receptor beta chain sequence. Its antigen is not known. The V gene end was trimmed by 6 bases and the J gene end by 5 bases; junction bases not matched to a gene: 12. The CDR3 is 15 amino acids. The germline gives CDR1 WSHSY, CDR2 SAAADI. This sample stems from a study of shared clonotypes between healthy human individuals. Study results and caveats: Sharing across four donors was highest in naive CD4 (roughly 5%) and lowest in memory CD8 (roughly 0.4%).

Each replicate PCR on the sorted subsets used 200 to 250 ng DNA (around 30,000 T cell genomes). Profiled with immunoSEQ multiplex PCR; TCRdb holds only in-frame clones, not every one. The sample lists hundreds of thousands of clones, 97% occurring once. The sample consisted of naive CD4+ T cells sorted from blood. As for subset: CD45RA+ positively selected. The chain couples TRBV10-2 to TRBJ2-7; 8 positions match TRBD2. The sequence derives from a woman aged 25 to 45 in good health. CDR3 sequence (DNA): TGCGCCAGCAGCAATTCTGGCGGGAGGCCCCACGAGCAGTACTTC. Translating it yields CASSNSGGRPHEQYF.